One and the same sample provided the 20 T cell receptor beta chains below, sequenced in a study of T cell clusters in autoimmune cytopenias. One tube held mixed TRB-A and TRB-B primer pools for touch-down PCR. TCRdb reprocessed the multiplex PCR reads; each CDR3 protein has one entry and no DNA is given. This sample's table has approximately 8,800 distinct CDR3 sequences. Approximately 40,000 genome equivalents of blood DNA were amplified for TRB. Material for sequencing was peripheral blood. These receptors originate from a human donor with an autoimmune cytopenia or autoimmune hepatitis (not recorded which).

This chain connects TRBV30 to TRBJ2-3. The germline V gene encodes CDR1 GTSNPN and CDR2 SVGIG (reference sequence). There are 14 residues in the CDR3. The CDR3 protein is CAGGVRASTDTQYF.

The rearrangement uses TRBV18 and TRBJ2-5; TCRdb returns TRBD2, unconfirmable since there is no DNA. The CDR3 has 17 amino acids. Germline CDR1 and CDR2: KGHSH and LQKENI. CDR3 sequence reads: CASSKVGPPEGPETQYF.

V is TRBV20-1 and J is TRBJ2-7; lacking DNA, the TRBD2 call made by TCRdb goes unchecked. CDR1 is DFQATT and CDR2 is SNEGSKA in the germline V gene (reference sequence). The CDR3 contains 16 residues. The chain's CDR3 is CSARLARLAGVYEQYF.

This rearrangement joins TRBV20-1 to TRBJ1-5; TCRdb reports TRBD1, a call that lacks DNA to check it against. Germline V lookup: CDR1 DFQATT, CDR2 SNEGSKA (reference sequence). The CDR3 is 16 residues long. The CDR3 loop is CSAHGGRTGLEQPQHF.

The gene calls are TRBV30 and TRBJ1-3. This CDR3 is 12 amino acids long. The V gene's germline CDR1 is GTSNPN and CDR2 SVGIG (reference sequence). This chain's CDR3 is CALTESGNTIYF.

The rearrangement links TRBV6-2 or TRBV6-3 to TRBJ2-7; the D gene TCRdb calls, TRBD1, cannot be checked with no DNA. There are 12 residues in the CDR3. Germline CDR1 is MNHEY and CDR2 is SVGEGT. This CDR3 reads CASSDRGYEQYF.

This clonotype counts as medium-sized by frequency. J is TRBJ1-3 and V is TRBV19. CDR1 LNHDA and CDR2 SQIVND come from the germline V gene (reference sequence). The CDR3 runs 17 residues. Here the CDR3 reads CASSHQAGPGSGNTIYF.

The V gene is TRBV18, the J gene TRBJ2-1; TCRdb returns TRBD2, unconfirmable since there is no DNA. This CDR3 contains 17 residues. Germline assignment: CDR1 KGHSH and CDR2 LQKENI. The CDR3 loop is CASSSNIPGLDPNEQFF.

Judged by frequency, this clonotype is medium-sized. The V call is TRBV19, the J call TRBJ2-5; TCRdb selects TRBD2, and the lack of DNA leaves this call unchecked. This CDR3 contains 13 residues. The germline V gene has CDR1 LNHDA and CDR2 SQIVND (reference sequence). This CDR3 reads CASSIAESGTQYF.

The rearrangement joins TRBV10-3 to TRBJ1-5. The V gene's germline CDR1 is ENHRY and CDR2 SYGVKD. CDR3 length equals 13 residues. The CDR3 sequence: CAISESTNQPQHF.

V and J are TRBV2 and TRBJ2-7; absent DNA, TCRdb's TRBD1 call cannot be checked. Germline CDR1 reads SNHLY; CDR2 reads FYNNEI. This CDR3 spans 13 amino acids. CDR3 sequence reads: CASSWGNLYEQYF. Drawing the rest from reference TRBV2 and TRBJ2-7, the complete variable domain is EPEVTQTPSHQVTQMGQEVILRCVPISNHLYFYWYRQILGQKVEFLVSFYNNEISEKSEIFDDQFSVERPDGSNFTLKIRSTKLEDSAMYFCASSWGNLYEQYFGPGTRLTVT.

The gene calls are TRBV27 and TRBJ2-1; TCRdb calls TRBD2, which cannot be checked without DNA. The CDR3 is 16 amino acids. Per germline, CDR1 MNHEY and CDR2 SMNVEV (reference sequence). The chain's CDR3 is CASSLADYRGGSEQFF.

The CDR3 spells CASRPWREGDEQYF. The chain uses TRBV28 and TRBJ2-7; checking the TCRdb D call of TRBD2 is not possible without DNA. The V gene's germline CDR1 is MDHEN and CDR2 SYDVKM. The CDR3 loop spans 14 amino acids.

Considering frequency, this clonotype is medium-sized (0.01 to 0.1%). The chain employs TRBV27 and TRBJ2-7; as DNA is missing, the TRBD1 call by TCRdb cannot be tested. Germline V gives CDR1 MNHEY, CDR2 SMNVEV (reference sequence). CDR3 length: 13 amino acids. CDR3 loop: CASSYRDIREQYF.

The chain employs TRBV18 and TRBJ2-7; TCRdb calls TRBD1, which cannot be checked without DNA. The CDR3 length is 22 residues. Per the germline V gene, CDR1 is KGHSH and CDR2 is LQKENI. The CDR3 loop reads CASSKGEETSSTSGRARDEQYF.

This chain uses TRBV20-1 with TRBJ2-3; absent DNA, TCRdb's TRBD2 call cannot be checked. The CDR3 runs 12 residues. Germline-derived CDR1 and CDR2 are DFQATT and SNEGSKA (reference sequence). CDR3 sequence: CSAPGLADTQYF.

The gene calls are TRBV18 and TRBJ2-2; TCRdb gives TRBD2 as the D gene, but with no DNA this cannot be confirmed. The CDR3 runs 17 residues. CDR1 and CDR2 (germline): KGHSH, LQKENI. The CDR3 loop is CASSPRLRGFDTGELFF.

The chain links TRBV20-1 to TRBJ2-1; the TRBD1 assignment by TCRdb is unverifiable without DNA. CDR1 DFQATT and CDR2 SNEGSKA come from the germline V gene (reference sequence). CDR3 length: 14 amino acids. The CDR3 sequence: CSARRGTGDNEQFF.

This clonotype is medium-sized by frequency. The chain joins TRBV6-5 to TRBJ2-7; TCRdb reports TRBD2, a call that lacks DNA to check it against. The germline V gene encodes CDR1 MNHEY and CDR2 SVGAGI. The CDR3 totals 15 residues. CDR3 in amino acids: CASSTHERETSEQYF.

The rearrangement links TRBV10-1 to TRBJ1-5. The CDR3 runs to 12 residues. Germline CDR1 WNHNN, CDR2 SYGVQD (reference sequence). This CDR3 reads CASGESNQPQHF.